This T cell receptor beta chain was profiled in a study of long-term antiretroviral therapy in people with HIV. CDR3 length: 19 residues. Germline V lookup: CDR1 SGHAT, CDR2 FQNNGV. V lost 5 bases, J lost 3 bases, and 15 bases stayed unmatched. An immunoSEQ assay, version v3.0, was performed at survey level. TCRdb's copy holds only in-frame clones and misses some; the assay was immunoSEQ multiplex PCR. The sample has about 22,000 clones; about 88% are singletons. The sequenced sample was unsorted PBMCs, obtained 0.6 years after starting antiretroviral therapy. The clonotype was recovered from a man in his 60s with HIV. The rearrangement uses TRBV11-2 and TRBJ2-7, with 14 bases lining up with TRBD2. The CDR3 loop reads CASSTRGRGLAGEDYEQYF. The CDR3 DNA reads as TGTGCCAGCAGCACCAGGGGACGGGGACTAGCGGGGGAAGACTACGAGCAGTACTTC.